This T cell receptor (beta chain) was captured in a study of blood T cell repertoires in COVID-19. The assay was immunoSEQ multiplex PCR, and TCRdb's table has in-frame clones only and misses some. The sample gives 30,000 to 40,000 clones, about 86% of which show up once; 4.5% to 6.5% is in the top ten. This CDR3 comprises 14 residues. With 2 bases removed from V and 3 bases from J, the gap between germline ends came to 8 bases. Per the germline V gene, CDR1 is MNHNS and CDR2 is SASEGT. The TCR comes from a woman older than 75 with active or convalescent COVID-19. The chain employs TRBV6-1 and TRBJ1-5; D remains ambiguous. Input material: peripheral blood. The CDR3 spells CASSETHYNQPQHF. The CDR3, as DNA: TGTGCCAGCAGTGAAACCCACTACAATCAGCCCCAGCATTTT.